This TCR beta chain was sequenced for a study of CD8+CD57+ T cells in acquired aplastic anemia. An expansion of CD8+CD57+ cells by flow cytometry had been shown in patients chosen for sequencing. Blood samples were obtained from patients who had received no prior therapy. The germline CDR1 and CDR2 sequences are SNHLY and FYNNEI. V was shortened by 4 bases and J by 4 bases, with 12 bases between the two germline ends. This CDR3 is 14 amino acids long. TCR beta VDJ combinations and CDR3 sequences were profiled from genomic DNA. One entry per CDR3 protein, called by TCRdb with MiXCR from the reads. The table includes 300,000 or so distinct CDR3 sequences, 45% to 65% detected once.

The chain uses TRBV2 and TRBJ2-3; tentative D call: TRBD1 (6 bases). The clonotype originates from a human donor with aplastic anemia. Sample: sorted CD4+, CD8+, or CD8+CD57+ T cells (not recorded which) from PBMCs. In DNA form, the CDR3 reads TGTGCCAGCAGTGCGACAGGTTGGGCAGATACGCAGTATTTT. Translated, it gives CASSATGWADTQYF.